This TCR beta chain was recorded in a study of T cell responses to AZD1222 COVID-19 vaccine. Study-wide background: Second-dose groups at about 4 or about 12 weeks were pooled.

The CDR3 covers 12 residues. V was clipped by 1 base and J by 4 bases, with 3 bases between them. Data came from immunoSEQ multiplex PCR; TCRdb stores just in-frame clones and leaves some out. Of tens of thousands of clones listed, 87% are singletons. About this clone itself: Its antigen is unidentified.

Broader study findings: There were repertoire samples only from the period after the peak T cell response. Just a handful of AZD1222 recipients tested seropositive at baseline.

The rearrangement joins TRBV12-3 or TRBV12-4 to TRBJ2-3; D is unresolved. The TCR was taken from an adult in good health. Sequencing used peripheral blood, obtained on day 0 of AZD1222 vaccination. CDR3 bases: TGTGCCAGCAGTTTAGGTGCAGATACGCAGTATTTT. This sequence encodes CASSLGADTQYF.